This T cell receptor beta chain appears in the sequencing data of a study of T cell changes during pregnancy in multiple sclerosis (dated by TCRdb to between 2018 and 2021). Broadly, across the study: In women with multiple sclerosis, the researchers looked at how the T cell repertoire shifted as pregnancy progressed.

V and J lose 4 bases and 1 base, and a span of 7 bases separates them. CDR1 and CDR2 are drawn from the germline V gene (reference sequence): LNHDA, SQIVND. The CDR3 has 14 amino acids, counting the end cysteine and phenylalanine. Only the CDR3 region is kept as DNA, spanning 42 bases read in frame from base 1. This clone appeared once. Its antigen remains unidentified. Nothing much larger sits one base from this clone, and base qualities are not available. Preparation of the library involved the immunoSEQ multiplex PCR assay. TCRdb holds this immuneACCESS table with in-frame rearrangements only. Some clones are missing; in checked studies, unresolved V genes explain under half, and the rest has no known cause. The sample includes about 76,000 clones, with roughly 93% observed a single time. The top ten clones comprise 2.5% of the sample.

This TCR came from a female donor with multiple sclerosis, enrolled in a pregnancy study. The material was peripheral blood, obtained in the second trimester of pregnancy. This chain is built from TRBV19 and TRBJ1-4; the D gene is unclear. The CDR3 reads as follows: CASSSQETNEKLFF. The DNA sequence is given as TGTGCCAGTAGTAGTCAGGAAACTAATGAAAAACTGTTTTTT.